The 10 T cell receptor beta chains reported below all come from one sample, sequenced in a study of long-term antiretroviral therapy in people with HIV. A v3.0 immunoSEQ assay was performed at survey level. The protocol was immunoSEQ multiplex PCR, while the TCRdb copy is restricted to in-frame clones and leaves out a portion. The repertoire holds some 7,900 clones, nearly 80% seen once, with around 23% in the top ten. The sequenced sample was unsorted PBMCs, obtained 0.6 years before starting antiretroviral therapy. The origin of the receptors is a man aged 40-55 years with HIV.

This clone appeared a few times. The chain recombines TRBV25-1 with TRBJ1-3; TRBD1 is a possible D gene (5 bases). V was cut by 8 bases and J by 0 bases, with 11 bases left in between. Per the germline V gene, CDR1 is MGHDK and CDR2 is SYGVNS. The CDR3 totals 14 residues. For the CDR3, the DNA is TGTGCCAGCGGGGACCCAGGCTCTGGAAACACCATATATTTT. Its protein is CASGDPGSGNTIYF.

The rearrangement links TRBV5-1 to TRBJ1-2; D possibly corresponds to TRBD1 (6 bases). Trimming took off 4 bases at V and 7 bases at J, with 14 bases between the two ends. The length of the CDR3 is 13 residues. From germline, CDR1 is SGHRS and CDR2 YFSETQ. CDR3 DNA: TGCGCCAGCAGCGTCCTGGGGGCGCGTGGCTACACCTTC. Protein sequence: CASSVLGARGYTF. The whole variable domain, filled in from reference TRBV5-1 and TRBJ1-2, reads KAGVTQTPRYLIKTRGQQVTLSCSPISGHRSVSWYQQTPGQGLQFLFEYFSETQRNKGNFPGRFSGRQFSNSRSEMNVSTLELGDSALYLCASSVLGARGYTFGSGTRLTVV.

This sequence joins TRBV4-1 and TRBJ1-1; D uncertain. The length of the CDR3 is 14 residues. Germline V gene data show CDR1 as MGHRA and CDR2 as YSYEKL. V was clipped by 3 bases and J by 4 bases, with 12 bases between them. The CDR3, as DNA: TGCGCCAGCAGCCATCCTAGTGGAGGCACTGAAGCTTTCTTT. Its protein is CASSHPSGGTEAFF.

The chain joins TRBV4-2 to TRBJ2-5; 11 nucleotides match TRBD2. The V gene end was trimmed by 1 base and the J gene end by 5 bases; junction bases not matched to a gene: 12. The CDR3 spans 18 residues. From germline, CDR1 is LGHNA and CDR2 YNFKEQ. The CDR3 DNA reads TGTGCCAGCAGCCAAGGGGCTCTAGCGGGGGGATCAGGGGAGACCCAGTACTTC. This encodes CASSQGALAGGSGETQYF.

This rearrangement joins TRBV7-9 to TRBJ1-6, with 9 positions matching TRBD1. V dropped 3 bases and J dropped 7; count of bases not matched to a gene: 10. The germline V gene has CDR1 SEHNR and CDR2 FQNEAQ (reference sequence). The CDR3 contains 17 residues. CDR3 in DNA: TGTGCCAGCAGCTTCGTGGAATCCGGGACAGGGAATTCACCCCTCCACTTT. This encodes CASSFVESGTGNSPLHF.

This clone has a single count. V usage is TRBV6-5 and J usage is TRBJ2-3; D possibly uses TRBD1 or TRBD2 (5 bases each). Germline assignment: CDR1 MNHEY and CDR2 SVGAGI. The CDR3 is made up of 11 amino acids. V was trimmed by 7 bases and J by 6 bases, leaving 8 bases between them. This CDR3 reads CASNGGDTQYF. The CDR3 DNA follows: TGTGCCAGCAATGGGGGTGATACGCAGTATTTT.

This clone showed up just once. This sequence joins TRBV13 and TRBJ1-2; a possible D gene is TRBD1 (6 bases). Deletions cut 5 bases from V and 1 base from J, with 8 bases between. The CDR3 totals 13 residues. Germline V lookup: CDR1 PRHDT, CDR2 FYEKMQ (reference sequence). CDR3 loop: CASSQQGNYGYTF. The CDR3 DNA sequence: TGTGCCAGCAGCCAACAGGGTAACTATGGCTACACCTTC. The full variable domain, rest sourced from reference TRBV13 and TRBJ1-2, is AAGVIQSPRHLIKEKRETATLKCYPIPRHDTVYWYQQGPGQDPQFLISFYEKMQSDKGSIPDRFSAQQFSDYHSELNMSSLELGDSALYFCASSQQGNYGYTFGSGTRLTVV.

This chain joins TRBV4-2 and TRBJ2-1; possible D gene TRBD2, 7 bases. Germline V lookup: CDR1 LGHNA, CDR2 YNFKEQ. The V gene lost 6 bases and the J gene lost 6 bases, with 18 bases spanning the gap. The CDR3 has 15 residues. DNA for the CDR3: TGTGCCAGCAGTTCAACCGGGGGGCTTGGCAATGAGCAGTTCTTC. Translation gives CASSSTGGLGNEQFF.

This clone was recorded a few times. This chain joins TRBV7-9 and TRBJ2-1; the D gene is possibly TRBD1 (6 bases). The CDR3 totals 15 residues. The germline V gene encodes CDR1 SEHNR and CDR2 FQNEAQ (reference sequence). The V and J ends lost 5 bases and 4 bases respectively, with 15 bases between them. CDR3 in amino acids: CASSPRTVYYNEQFF. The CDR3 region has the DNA TGTGCCAGCAGCCCGCGGACAGTGTATTACAATGAGCAGTTCTTC.

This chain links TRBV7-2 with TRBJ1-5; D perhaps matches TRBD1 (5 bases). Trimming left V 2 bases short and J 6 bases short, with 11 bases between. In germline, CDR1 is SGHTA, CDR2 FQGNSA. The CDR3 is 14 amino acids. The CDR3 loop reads CASSLWGQGQPQHF. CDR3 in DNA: TGTGCCAGCAGCTTATGGGGTCAGGGTCAGCCCCAGCATTTT.